This T cell receptor beta chain stems from a study of blood T cell repertoires in COVID-19. Overall study: From T cells, B-cell-depleted T cells, or PBMCs came the material, which was cDNA or gDNA.

The CDR3 runs 17 residues. The germline gives CDR1 LNHNV, CDR2 YYDKDF (reference sequence). The V end lost 0 bases, the J end lost 5 bases, and 19 bases lay between the germline ends. In the authors' workflow: Reference gene primer amplification yielded estimated nucleated cell counts. The assay was immunoSEQ multiplex PCR, and TCRdb's table has in-frame clones only and misses some. V and J calls plus clone size are reproduced from that table; the DNA served to infer D and trimming. The data show around 74,000 clones, approximately 90% seen once. The chain combines TRBV15 with TRBJ1-1; possibly TRBD1 for D (5 bases). The sample consisted of peripheral blood. The clonotype was recovered from a man aged 30 to 39 with acute or convalescent COVID-19. The CDR3 DNA sequence: TGTGCCACCAGCAGAGAGTGGGGTACAGGCCCGCATACTGAAGCTTTCTTT. Translated: CATSREWGTGPHTEAFF.